This T cell receptor beta chain was captured by sequencing in a study of a mutant IDH1 vaccine in newly diagnosed glioma. Study information: Every participant had undergone radiotherapy, temozolomide, or both before, and most underwent both.

Germline lookup yields CDR1 LNHDA and CDR2 SQIVND (reference sequence). The CDR3 is 15 amino acids. The trim removed 1 base at V and 5 bases at J, leaving 7 bases unmatched. A note on this clone: Its antigen remains unknown.

TCRdb's copy holds only in-frame clones and misses some; the assay was immunoSEQ multiplex PCR. The sample contains approximately 60,000 clones, about 81% of which appear only once. The sample's time point: week 23, last vaccination. What each vaccine dose contained was 300 ug of mutant IDH1 20-mer peptide, accompanied by topical imiquimod. This chain uses TRBV19 with TRBJ1-2; 7 nucleotides line up with TRBD1. This specimen was PBMCs, taken from a glioma patient whose treatment included an IDH1 peptide vaccine. This receptor was identified in a woman between 40 and 55 years old with glioma. Some clones in this sample may be carry-over from other donors' samples. This CDR3 is CASSIGPGGSYGYTF. The DNA of the CDR3 is TGTGCCAGTAGTATAGGACCAGGGGGATCGTATGGCTACACCTTC.